The clone carrying this T cell receptor (beta chain) was recorded once. Original methodology: For nucleated cells, counts were estimated from reference gene primer amplification. Some clones are missing from TCRdb's copy, which holds only in-frame ones; the method was immunoSEQ multiplex PCR. The V and J calls and the clone size are those of that table, but D and trimming were determined from the DNA. The sample records 160,000 or so clones, about nine tenths being singletons. There are 15 residues in the CDR3. Trimming took 0 bases from V and 0 from J, leaving 9 bases between them. The germline V gene has CDR1 SGHNT and CDR2 YYREEE (reference sequence). The sample originates from a study of blood T cell repertoires in COVID-19. Study details: From the United States, Italy and Spain came samples of acute and convalescent COVID-19.

The rearrangement links TRBV5-4 to TRBJ1-2; D might be TRBD1 (5 bases). The receptor comes from a woman aged 70 to 79 with acute or convalescent COVID-19. Material: peripheral blood. For the CDR3, the DNA is TGTGCCAGCAGCTTGGCGAGACAGACTAACTATGGCTACACCTTC. Encoded protein: CASSLARQTNYGYTF.